The source of this T cell receptor beta chain is a study of technical replicates of blood from several donors. The length of the CDR3 is 15 residues. The junction had 8 bases not matched to a gene; V was cut back by 2 bases and J by 7 bases. CDR1 is GTSNPN and CDR2 is SVGIG in the germline V gene (reference sequence). Sequencing was performed with immunoSEQ multiplex PCR; in TCRdb, only in-frame clones are kept and a portion is missing. Among some 74,000 clones, roughly 92% were seen once, and the ten largest hold about 0.35%. This rearrangement joins TRBV30 to TRBJ2-2; 9 bases fit TRBD1. This receptor was taken from a human donor in good health. The sample taken for sequencing was T cells isolated from PBMCs. The CDR3 spells CAWSLTGGVVGELFF. As DNA, the CDR3 is TGTGCCTGGAGTTTGACAGGGGGGGTGGTCGGGGAGCTGTTTTTT.